The 2 T cell receptor beta chains presented below share a single source sample, sequenced in a study of shared clonotypes between healthy human individuals. Sequencing used immunoSEQ multiplex PCR; TCRdb keeps in-frame clones, though not all of them. The sample includes under 2,000,000 clones, about 94% of them seen just once. It was CD45RO-negative cells, positively selected for CCR7, that made up naive CD8 cells, with terminally differentiated effector memory CD45RA+ cells excluded. The sequenced sample consisted of naive CD8+ T cells sorted from blood. These TCRs come from a man younger than 35 in good health.

About this clone itself: Additional DNA sequences in this sample encode the identical CDR3. This rearrangement joins TRBV19 to TRBJ1-2, with a possible D match to TRBD1 (5 bases). The V end lost 5 bases, the J end lost 2 bases, and 15 bases lay between the germline ends. The CDR3 has 15 amino acids. Germline loops: CDR1 LNHDA, CDR2 SQIVND (reference sequence). CDR3 amino acids: CASSAPQGGNYGYTF. The CDR3 DNA sequence: TGTGCCAGTAGTGCGCCCCAGGGAGGGAACTATGGCTACACCTTC. The entire variable domain, with the rest obtained from reference TRBV19 and TRBJ1-2, is as follows: DGGITQSPKYLFRKEGQNVTLSCEQNLNHDAMYWYRQDPGQGLRLIYYSQIVNDFQKGDIAEGYSVSREKKESFPLTVTSAQKNPTAFYLCASSAPQGGNYGYTFGSGTRLTVV.

The CDR3 sequence is CASSVFGQGGEKLFF. CDR3 bases: TGTGCCAGCAGCGTATTCGGACAGGGGGGAGAAAAACTGTTTTTT. The V gene is TRBV9, the J gene TRBJ1-4; 10 bases line up with TRBD1. This CDR3 contains 15 residues. Germline CDR1 and CDR2: SGDLS and YYNGEE. V lost 1 base, J lost 8 bases, and 5 bases stayed unmatched. Combining the CDR3 with reference TRBV9 and TRBJ1-4 gives the whole variable domain DSGVTQTPKHLITATGQRVTLRCSPRSGDLSVYWYQQSLDQGLQFLIQYYNGEERAKGNILERFSAQQFPDLHSELNLSSLELGDSALYFCASSVFGQGGEKLFFGSGTQLSVL.